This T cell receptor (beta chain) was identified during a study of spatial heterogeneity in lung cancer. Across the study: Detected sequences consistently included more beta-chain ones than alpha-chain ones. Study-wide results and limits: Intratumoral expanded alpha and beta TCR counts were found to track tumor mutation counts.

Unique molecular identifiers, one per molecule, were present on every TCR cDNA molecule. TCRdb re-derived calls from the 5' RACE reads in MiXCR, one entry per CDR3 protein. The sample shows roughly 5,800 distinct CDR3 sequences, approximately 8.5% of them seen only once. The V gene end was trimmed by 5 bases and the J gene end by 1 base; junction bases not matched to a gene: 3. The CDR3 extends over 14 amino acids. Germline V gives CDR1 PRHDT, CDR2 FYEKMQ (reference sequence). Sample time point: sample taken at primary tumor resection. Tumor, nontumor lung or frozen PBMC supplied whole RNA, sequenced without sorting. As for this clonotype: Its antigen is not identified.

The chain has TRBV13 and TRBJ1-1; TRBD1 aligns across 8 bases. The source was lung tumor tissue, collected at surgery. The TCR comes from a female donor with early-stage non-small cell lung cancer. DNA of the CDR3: TGTGCCAGCAGCCGGACAGGGTGGAACACTGAAGCTTTCTTT. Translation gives CASSRTGWNTEAFF.